Following are 25 T cell receptor beta chains from one sample sequenced in a study of T cell responses to AZD1222 COVID-19 vaccine. Produced via immunoSEQ multiplex PCR; TCRdb's table is partial and in-frame only. Altogether approximately 73,000 clones are present, nearly 85% being singletons, with the ten largest covering 2.5% to 3%. Sequences were derived from peripheral blood, sampled on day 0 of AZD1222 vaccination. The origin of the receptors is an adult in good health.

The V gene is TRBV19, the J gene TRBJ1-2; 8 bases agree with TRBD1. The CDR3 runs to 14 residues. The V and J ends lost 7 bases and 4 bases, in that order; junction bases with no gene match: 8. Germline values: CDR1 LNHDA, CDR2 SQIVND (reference sequence). CDR3 residues: CASTPNQGAYGYTF. DNA of the CDR3: TGTGCCAGTACCCCCAATCAGGGGGCCTATGGCTACACCTTC.

The chain recombines TRBV6-2 or TRBV6-3 with TRBJ2-1; unclear D gene. The germline gives CDR1 MNHEY, CDR2 SVGEGT. Trimming removed 0 bases at V and 9 bases at J, with 9 bases between. The CDR3 contains 13 residues. CDR3 sequence: CASSYSSPGEQFF. The CDR3 DNA reads TGTGCCAGCAGTTACTCTAGTCCGGGTGAGCAGTTCTTC.

In this sample, this clone turned up a few times. The chain employs TRBV2 and TRBJ2-1, with TRBD2 as a possible D gene (5 bases). The CDR3 runs to 14 residues. Germline CDR1 SNHLY, CDR2 FYNNEI. V lost 1 base and J 6 bases, leaving 10 bases between the germline ends. This CDR3 is CASSEGGGSNEQFF. The CDR3 DNA follows: TGTGCCAGCAGTGAAGGCGGAGGCTCCAATGAGCAGTTCTTC. The full variable domain, in which reference TRBV2 and TRBJ2-1 provide the parts outside the CDR3, is EPEVTQTPSHQVTQMGQEVILRCVPISNHLYFYWYRQILGQKVEFLVSFYNNEISEKSEIFDDQFSVERPDGSNFTLKIRSTKLEDSAMYFCASSEGGGSNEQFFGPGTRLTVL.

This rearrangement joins TRBV11-2 to TRBJ2-7; D gene unclear. The CDR3 runs 13 residues. The germline V and J ends were trimmed by 1 base and 0 bases, with 4 bases remaining between them. Germline values: CDR1 SGHAT, CDR2 FQNNGV. The CDR3 sequence: CASSLAISYEQYF. CDR3 DNA: TGTGCCAGCAGCTTAGCTATCTCCTACGAGCAGTACTTC.

The genes are TRBV24-1 and TRBJ1-2; no firm D call. The CDR3 runs 11 residues. V gave up 7 bases and J gave up 7 bases, with 9 bases separating them. Germline V gene data show CDR1 as KGHDR and CDR2 as SFDVKD. The CDR3 nucleotides read TGTGCCACCAGCAAGCAGCCTGGCTACACCTTC. It is translated as CATSKQPGYTF.

This clone was detected only a few times. CDR3 protein: CATSRGGRVSGANVLTF. Written as DNA, the CDR3 is TGTGCCACCAGCAGAGGAGGCAGGGTCTCTGGGGCCAACGTCCTGACTTTC. The V call is TRBV15, the J call TRBJ2-6, with D perhaps TRBD1 (5 bases). Trimming left V 1 base short and J 0 bases short, with 10 bases between. Germline CDR1 LNHNV, CDR2 YYDKDF (reference sequence). The CDR3 sequence is 17 residues long. The full variable domain, rest sourced from reference TRBV15 and TRBJ2-6, is DAMVIQNPRYQVTQFGKPVTLSCSQTLNHNVMYWYQQKSSQAPKLLFHYYDKDFNNEADTPDNFQSRRPNTSFCFLDIRSPGLGDTAMYLCATSRGGRVSGANVLTFGAGSRLTVL.

The rearrangement joins TRBV28 to TRBJ2-7, with TRBD1 matching over 9 bases. This CDR3 is 13 amino acids long. V lost 7 bases and J lost 1; bases outside the gene matches: 2. Germline V gene lookup returns CDR1 MDHEN and CDR2 SYDVKM. The CDR3 reads CASTGTGSYEQYF. The CDR3 region has the DNA TGTGCCAGCACCGGGACAGGGTCCTACGAGCAGTACTTC.

The gene calls are TRBV7-2 and TRBJ2-1; 7 nucleotides line up with TRBD1. V trimming: 7 bases; J trimming: 6 bases; junction bases outside the gene matches: 12. The CDR3 is 15 amino acids. In germline, CDR1 is SGHTA, CDR2 FQGNSA. CDR3 residues: CASTLVTGNGNEQFF. The CDR3 DNA is TGTGCCAGCACCTTGGTGACAGGGAACGGCAATGAGCAGTTCTTC.

V usage is TRBV19 and J usage is TRBJ1-5, with D possibly matching TRBD1 (6 bases). CDR1 LNHDA and CDR2 SQIVND come from the germline V gene (reference sequence). The CDR3 is made up of 13 amino acids. The V gene lost 6 bases and the J gene lost 9 bases, with 15 bases spanning the gap. The CDR3 sequence: CASSGGPRSPQHF. The DNA for the CDR3 is TGTGCCAGTAGCGGGGGGCCCCGCTCGCCCCAGCATTTT.

There are a few counts of this clone. The chain has TRBV5-1 and TRBJ2-5, with 7 bases that match TRBD1. Germline V gives CDR1 SGHRS, CDR2 YFSETQ. V trimming: 4 bases; J trimming: 5 bases; junction bases outside the gene matches: 11. The length of the CDR3 is 15 residues. For the CDR3, the DNA is TGCGCCAGCAGCCCAGGACAGGTTGCGTCGGAGACCCAGTACTTC. Its translation is CASSPGQVASETQYF.

This chain connects TRBV5-3 to TRBJ1-5, with TRBD1 matching over 9 bases. TRBV5-3 is filed as an ORF, its function uncertain. V lost 4 bases, J lost 5 bases, and 10 bases stayed unmatched. The CDR3 is 16 residues long. In DNA form, the CDR3 reads TGTGCCAGAAGCCTGGCGGACAGGGGAGAGGATCAGCCCCAGCATTTT. This encodes CARSLADRGEDQPQHF.

The rearrangement uses TRBV19 and TRBJ2-1; TRBD2 agrees at 7 bases. The CDR3 length is 12 residues. The V and J ends lost 5 bases and 12 bases, in that order; junction bases with no gene match: 7. Germline V lookup: CDR1 LNHDA, CDR2 SQIVND (reference sequence). CDR3 DNA sequence: TGTGCCAGTAGTCTTACCCCGGGGGGGCAGTTCTTC. Protein: CASSLTPGGQFF.

The chain uses TRBV19 and TRBJ2-7; possible D gene TRBD1, 6 bases. CDR1 LNHDA and CDR2 SQIVND come from the germline V gene (reference sequence). V was clipped by 5 bases and J by 5 bases, with 16 bases between them. CDR3 size: 14 residues. The CDR3 nucleotides are TGTGCCAGTAGTGAGGGCCGGGACATGGACGAGCAGTACTTC. It encodes CASSEGRDMDEQYF.

This rearrangement joins TRBV28 to TRBJ2-2; tentatively, D is TRBD1 (6 bases). Trimming cost V 3 bases and J 6 bases, with 11 bases left between them. This CDR3 region has 14 residues. Looked up from germline, CDR1 is MDHEN and CDR2 is SYDVKM. CDR3 sequence: CASSLFGGSGELFF. CDR3 in DNA: TGTGCCAGCAGTTTGTTTGGGGGCTCCGGGGAGCTGTTTTTT.

The chain joins TRBV5-1 to TRBJ2-1; possibly TRBD2 for D (6 bases). Looked up from germline, CDR1 is SGHRS and CDR2 is YFSETQ. Between the trimmed V and J ends, which lost 2 bases and 4 bases, there was a span of 13 bases. This CDR3 comprises 15 residues. CDR3 coding DNA: TGCGCCAGCAGCTTCCCTCGCGCGGGGTACAATGAGCAGTTCTTC. Translating it yields CASSFPRAGYNEQFF.

The chain couples TRBV2 to TRBJ1-1; a weak D match, TRBD1 (5 bases). The germline V and J ends were trimmed by 5 bases and 6 bases, with 13 bases remaining between them. The CDR3 runs 13 residues. Germline assignment: CDR1 SNHLY and CDR2 FYNNEI. Here the CDR3 reads CASSSTGEAEAFF. The CDR3 DNA is TGTGCCAGCAGTAGTACAGGAGAGGCTGAAGCTTTCTTT. The full variable domain, in which reference TRBV2 and TRBJ1-1 provide the parts outside the CDR3, is EPEVTQTPSHQVTQMGQEVILRCVPISNHLYFYWYRQILGQKVEFLVSFYNNEISEKSEIFDDQFSVERPDGSNFTLKIRSTKLEDSAMYFCASSSTGEAEAFFGQGTRLTVV.

The rearrangement links TRBV20-1 to TRBJ1-5; a weak D match, TRBD1 (5 bases). V was trimmed by 3 bases and J by 5 bases, leaving 14 bases between them. This CDR3 is 14 amino acids long. The germline V gene has CDR1 DFQATT and CDR2 SNEGSKA (reference sequence). The CDR3 region is CSASLAGRDQPQHF. DNA for the CDR3: TGCAGTGCTAGTTTGGCAGGGAGGGATCAGCCCCAGCATTTT.

This clone appeared many times. The rearrangement joins TRBV5-5 to TRBJ2-7; TRBD1 matches at 10 bases. J gave up 3 bases and V 4 bases, and 7 bases lay outside the gene matches. The length of the CDR3 is 15 residues. Germline V CDR1 and CDR2: SGHKS, YYEKEE (reference sequence). Written as DNA, the CDR3 is TGTGCCAGCAGCCGCCCCGGGACAGGGGTCTACGAGCAGTACTTC. It specifies CASSRPGTGVYEQYF.

This clone showed up just once. The chain couples TRBV5-6 to TRBJ2-5; a possible D gene is TRBD1 (5 bases). The CDR3 is made up of 13 amino acids. With 2 bases removed from V and 2 bases from J, the gap between germline ends came to 7 bases. The germline V gene encodes CDR1 SGHDT and CDR2 YYEEEE. CDR3 residues: CASSLGQQETQYF. DNA for the CDR3: TGTGCCAGCAGCTTAGGACAACAAGAGACCCAGTACTTC.

The V call is TRBV27, the J call TRBJ2-7, with 7 bases aligning to TRBD2. The CDR3 runs 13 residues. Germline loops: CDR1 MNHEY, CDR2 SMNVEV (reference sequence). J gave up 3 bases and V 7 bases, and 6 bases lay outside the gene matches. The DNA of the CDR3 is TGTGCCAGCACTGAGCGGGGTGGCTACGAGCAGTACTTC. It encodes CASTERGGYEQYF.

The chain joins TRBV5-1 to TRBJ1-6; 9 nucleotides match TRBD1. Germline V lookup: CDR1 SGHRS, CDR2 YFSETQ. The V gene end was trimmed by 0 bases and the J gene end by 5 bases; junction bases not matched to a gene: 3. CDR3 length equals 16 residues. The CDR3 here is CASSLGQGENNSPLHF. DNA of the CDR3: TGCGCCAGCAGCTTGGGACAGGGGGAAAATAATTCACCCCTCCACTTT.

This clone was counted only a few times. The chain combines TRBV6-5 with TRBJ1-2, with TRBD1 matching over 8 bases. The CDR3 contains 14 residues. Germline V gene lookup returns CDR1 MNHEY and CDR2 SVGAGI. V shed 5 bases, J shed 4 bases, and the junction held 6 bases outside the gene matches. CDR3 region: CASSPPGGIYGYTF. In nucleotides, the CDR3 is TGTGCCAGCAGTCCTCCAGGGGGCATCTATGGCTACACCTTC.

The V and J genes are TRBV30 and TRBJ1-1, with no clear D. Trimming cost V 4 bases and J 0 bases, with 9 bases left between them. The CDR3 length is 13 residues. Germline CDR1 and CDR2: GTSNPN and SVGIG (reference sequence). This chain's CDR3 is CAWMPRLNTEAFF. The CDR3 DNA sequence: TGTGCCTGGATGCCCAGACTGAACACTGAAGCTTTCTTT.

The chain carries TRBV27 and TRBJ2-7, with D possibly TRBD2 on 6 matching bases. Germline CDR1 reads MNHEY; CDR2 reads SMNVEV (reference sequence). Trimming pared 2 bases from V and 4 bases from J, leaving 24 bases between. CDR3 length: 18 residues. CDR3 in amino acids: CASSLKGYRDSVDYEQYF. The CDR3, as DNA: TGTGCCAGCAGTTTAAAGGGATACCGGGACTCCGTTGATTACGAGCAGTACTTC.

There are a few counts of this clone. V and J are TRBV6-4 and TRBJ2-2; 7 bases map to TRBD2. J was trimmed by 6 bases and V by 0 bases; bases with no gene match: 1. The CDR3 is 14 residues long. The germline V gene has CDR1 MRHNA and CDR2 SNTAGT. CDR3 bases: TGTGCCAGCAGTGACTCGGGAGGGCCCGGGGAGCTGTTTTTT. It encodes CASSDSGGPGELFF.